Shown below are 15 T cell receptor beta chains from a single sample sequenced in a study of vaccination and CD4 T cells after COVID-19. Time point specified: late sampling 161 to 241 days after vaccination in three convalescent patients. Regarding treatment: roughly ten-day PBMC culture with coronavirus spike peptide pools or control peptides (ViraFEST assay). Their cognate antigens are unknown. Sequencing of DNA taken from cultured CD4+ T cells relied on the Oncomine TCR Beta short-read assay. TCRdb processed the PCR reads anew with MiXCR; each CDR3 protein has one entry. The repertoire has around 18,000 distinct CDR3 sequences, roughly 40% of them found once; the top ten carry 17%. Sample: CD4+ T cells from blood, cultured in vitro, taken about 7 months after SARS-CoV-2 vaccination. The receptors derive from a human donor who had recovered from COVID-19.

This chain links TRBV27 with TRBJ1-1; TRBD1 matches 8 bases. The V segment lost 6 bases and the J segment 1 base; nucleotides outside the gene matches: 13. The V gene's germline CDR1 is MNHEY and CDR2 SMNVEV (reference sequence). The CDR3 sequence is 17 residues long. CDR3 nucleotides: TGTGCCAGCAGCCCCATAGTACGGGGACAGGAGAACACTGAAGCTTTCTTT. Translating it yields CASSPIVRGQENTEAFF.

The chain links TRBV20-1 to TRBJ1-6; unclear D gene. Trimming stripped 2 bases from V and 1 base from J, with 12 bases between. This CDR3 contains 16 residues. CDR1 DFQATT and CDR2 SNEGSKA come from the germline V gene (reference sequence). The CDR3 spells CSARPGRGSYNSPLHF. Written as DNA, the CDR3 is TGCAGTGCTAGACCGGGCCGGGGTTCCTATAATTCACCCCTCCACTTT.

The chain uses TRBV7-2 and TRBJ2-1, with unresolved D. Germline V gene data show CDR1 as SGHTA and CDR2 as FQGNSA. The CDR3 is 14 residues long. Trimming took off 0 bases at V and 4 bases at J, with 7 bases between the two ends. CDR3 sequence reads: CASSLAIGYNEQFF. Written as DNA, the CDR3 is TGTGCCAGCAGCTTAGCGATCGGATACAATGAGCAGTTCTTC.

This chain connects TRBV24-1 to TRBJ2-2; 8 bases match TRBD2. The CDR3 runs 16 residues. Unmatched junction bases numbered 8, after V lost 4 bases and J lost 5 bases. CDR1 KGHDR and CDR2 SFDVKD come from the germline V gene. CDR3 DNA sequence: TGTGCCACCAGTGACCCCAGCGGGAGAAAAACCGGGGAGCTGTTTTTT. This codes for CATSDPSGRKTGELFF.

The V gene is TRBV25-1, the J gene TRBJ1-2, with D perhaps matching TRBD1 (6 bases). The germline CDR1 and CDR2 sequences are MGHDK and SYGVNS. The CDR3 is 14 amino acids. The germline V and J ends were trimmed by 6 bases and 10 bases, with 21 bases remaining between them. The CDR3 DNA sequence: TGTGCCAGCAGCACAAGCAGGGGTGGCCCCTACTACACCTTC. Translation gives CASSTSRGGPYYTF.

The rearrangement links TRBV24-1 to TRBJ2-1; 13 positions match TRBD2. Unmatched junction bases numbered 4, after V lost 5 bases and J lost 1 base. Germline values: CDR1 KGHDR, CDR2 SFDVKD. CDR3 length equals 17 residues. In DNA form, the CDR3 reads TGTGCCACCAGTGGGTTGACTAGCGGGAGGTCCTACAATGAGCAGTTCTTC. Its translation is CATSGLTSGRSYNEQFF.

This chain joins TRBV20-1 and TRBJ2-2, with TRBD2 identical over 7 bases. V lost 5 bases and J lost 2; bases outside the gene matches: 8. The length of the CDR3 is 15 residues. Germline V gene lookup returns CDR1 DFQATT and CDR2 SNEGSKA (reference sequence). The CDR3 region is CSALSRGSNTGELFF. The CDR3 DNA is TGCAGTGCTTTATCGCGGGGGAGCAACACCGGGGAGCTGTTTTTT.

The V and J genes are TRBV6-1 and TRBJ2-3, with 7 bases identical to TRBD1. This CDR3 has 14 amino acids. The junction had 11 bases not matched to a gene; V was cut back by 10 bases and J by 4 bases. CDR1 and CDR2 (germline): MNHNS, SASEGT. Written as DNA, the CDR3 is TGTGCCAACAGGTCCGGGACAGTATCAGATACGCAGTATTTT. This codes for CANRSGTVSDTQYF.

This clonotype has a handful of counts. V is TRBV20-1 and J is TRBJ2-5; TRBD1 might be the D (5 bases). CDR1 and CDR2 from the germline V gene are DFQATT and SNEGSKA (reference sequence). CDR3 length equals 14 residues. The V gene lost 4 bases and the J gene lost 4 bases, with 16 bases spanning the gap. Here the CDR3 reads CSATEPRGAETQYF. DNA for the CDR3: TGCAGTGCTACCGAACCAAGGGGTGCAGAGACCCAGTACTTC.

The CDR3 nucleotides are TGCAGTGCCAGGGAGTGGAACAGCTTGAACACTGAAGCTTTCTTT. Its translation: CSAREWNSLNTEAFF. The chain employs TRBV20-1 and TRBJ1-1, with a tentative D call TRBD1 (5 bases). Germline V gene lookup returns CDR1 DFQATT and CDR2 SNEGSKA (reference sequence). V lost 6 bases, J lost 0 bases, and 17 bases lay in between. This CDR3 comprises 15 residues.

This chain uses TRBV20-1 with TRBJ1-1, with no clear D. Trimming cost V 1 base and J 4 bases, with 13 bases left between them. Germline lookup yields CDR1 DFQATT and CDR2 SNEGSKA (reference sequence). The CDR3 totals 14 residues. CDR3 region: CSARGLGGLTEAFF. The CDR3 DNA follows: TGCAGTGCTAGAGGCCTTGGTGGACTCACTGAAGCTTTCTTT.

In this sample, this clonotype turned up a few times. The rearrangement joins TRBV7-9 to TRBJ1-1, with D uncertain. Germline loops: CDR1 SEHNR, CDR2 FQNEAQ (reference sequence). V lost 1 base to trimming and J lost 6 bases, with 9 bases between them. There are 13 residues in the CDR3. CDR3 DNA: TGTGCCAGCAGCTTAGTAGGGAAGGCTGAAGCTTTCTTT. The encoded protein is CASSLVGKAEAFF.

This clonotype was found a few times. The chain recombines TRBV7-2 with TRBJ1-2; no definite D call. V lost 0 bases to trimming and J lost 5 bases, with 10 bases between them. Germline V gene data show CDR1 as SGHTA and CDR2 as FQGNSA. The CDR3 runs 14 residues. CDR3 protein: CASSLAAVGYGYTF. For the CDR3, the DNA is TGTGCCAGCAGCTTAGCCGCAGTTGGATATGGCTACACCTTC.

V and J are TRBV10-3 and TRBJ2-7, with TRBD2 matching 9 bases. The germline CDR1 and CDR2 sequences are ENHRY and SYGVKD. The CDR3 runs to 16 residues. The V and J ends lost 3 bases and 2 bases, in that order; junction bases with no gene match: 8. DNA of the CDR3: TGTGCCATCAGTGACCCCGGGACTAGCCGAACCTACGAGCAGTACTTC. Its translation: CAISDPGTSRTYEQYF.

The chain employs TRBV6-1 and TRBJ2-7, with TRBD2 matching over 10 bases. Germline V gene lookup returns CDR1 MNHNS and CDR2 SASEGT. The J segment lost 2 bases and the V segment lost 7 bases, leaving 8 bases of the junction unmatched. The CDR3 length is 15 residues. For the CDR3, the DNA is TGTGCCAGCAAAGCTAGCGGGAGCCCGACCTACGAGCAGTACTTC. This codes for CASKASGSPTYEQYF.